The 14 T cell receptor beta chains below all came from one sample that was sequenced in a study of CD8+ T cells in alopecia areata. Isolated RNA was reverse transcribed into cDNA used as the sequencing template. The table came from immunoSEQ multiplex PCR; TCRdb's copy has only in-frame clones and leaves some out. The table lists about 190,000 clones, about three fifths of them singletons. Sample treatment: oral pan-JAK inhibitor, 5-10 mg twice daily. The sequences come from CD4+ T cells sorted from blood, collected at week 4, from a patient treated with tofacitinib. These receptor sequences come from a human donor with alopecia areata.

The chain is built from TRBV28 and TRBJ1-5; 7 nucleotides agree with TRBD1. Germline V gene lookup returns CDR1 MDHEN and CDR2 SYDVKM. The CDR3 loop spans 16 amino acids. The V and J ends lost 7 bases and 2 bases, in that order; junction bases with no gene match: 11. The CDR3 reads CASNTDREWGNQPQHF. The CDR3 bases are TGTGCCAGCAATACTGACAGGGAATGGGGCAATCAGCCCCAGCATTTT.

This chain joins TRBV18 and TRBJ2-7, with 8 bases fitting TRBD1. The CDR3 is made up of 16 amino acids. J gave up 1 base and V 6 bases, and 11 bases lay outside the gene matches. Germline lookup yields CDR1 KGHSH and CDR2 LQKENI. CDR3 bases: TGTGCCAGCTCGCTTAACGGGGACAGGTCTTCCTACGAGCAGTACTTC. Its translation: CASSLNGDRSSYEQYF.

The chain's CDR3 is CASSLRLAGGQETQYF. CDR3 bases: TGCGCCAGCAGCCTTCGACTAGCGGGAGGGCAAGAGACCCAGTACTTC. This sequence joins TRBV5-1 and TRBJ2-5; TRBD2 aligns across 14 bases. J lost 2 bases, V lost 4 bases, and 4 bases had no gene match. The CDR3 has 16 residues. Germline loops: CDR1 SGHRS, CDR2 YFSETQ.

The V call is TRBV18, the J call TRBJ2-5; possible D gene TRBD1, 5 bases. The V gene lost 2 bases and the J gene lost 3 bases, with 7 bases spanning the gap. Germline V CDR1 and CDR2: KGHSH, LQKENI. The CDR3 has 13 amino acids. Here the CDR3 reads CASSPTREETQYF. The CDR3 coding sequence is TGTGCCAGCTCACCAACCAGGGAAGAGACCCAGTACTTC.

The chain has TRBV29-1 and TRBJ2-5; 8 bases are shared with TRBD1. With 4 bases clipped from V and 2 bases from J, the junction kept 6 bases outside the gene matches. CDR1 SQVTM and CDR2 ANQGSEA come from the germline V gene. CDR3 size: 14 residues. The CDR3 nucleotides read TGCAGCGTTGCCCAGGGGGCTCGACAAGAGACCCAGTACTTC. Its protein is CSVAQGARQETQYF.

In its sample, this clone was seen a few times. The rearrangement links TRBV25-1 to TRBJ2-5; D is uncertain. Germline CDR1 reads MGHDK; CDR2 reads SYGVNS. The CDR3 is made up of 11 amino acids. The V end was cut by 1 base, the J end by 5 bases, with 2 bases between. The CDR3 sequence: CASSESETQYF. For the CDR3, the DNA is TGTGCCAGCAGTGAATCCGAGACCCAGTACTTC.

About this clone itself: This same CDR3 is encoded by further DNA sequences in the sample. V is TRBV30 and J is TRBJ1-1, with D uncertain. The V gene lost 0 bases and the J gene lost 0 bases, with 5 bases spanning the gap. The CDR3 has 13 amino acids. Germline-derived CDR1 and CDR2 are GTSNPN and SVGIG (reference sequence). The CDR3 sequence: CAWSVSMNTEAFF. The CDR3 DNA sequence: TGTGCCTGGAGTGTATCTATGAACACTGAAGCTTTCTTT.

J is TRBJ2-7 and V is TRBV4-1, with TRBD2 as a possible D gene (5 bases). Between the trimmed V and J ends, which lost 2 bases and 3 bases, there was a span of 14 bases. CDR1 and CDR2 from the germline V gene are MGHRA and YSYEKL. The CDR3 has 15 residues. The CDR3 spells CASSQTRTGFYEQYF. CDR3 bases: TGCGCCAGCAGCCAAACACGGACTGGATTCTACGAGCAGTACTTC.

This clone was observed a few times. The rearrangement uses TRBV6-6 and TRBJ2-7; 8 bases match TRBD1. Germline CDR1 reads MNHNY; CDR2 reads SVGAGI (reference sequence). The CDR3 length is 15 residues. Germline trimming cut 3 bases from V and 6 bases from J; bases unmatched to any gene: 10. This CDR3 reads CASSYSQGAISEQYF. In DNA, the CDR3 is TGTGCCAGCAGTTATTCCCAGGGGGCGATATCCGAGCAGTACTTC.

The V and J genes are TRBV7-2 and TRBJ1-2; a weak D match, TRBD1 (6 bases). Trimming took 3 bases from V and 7 from J, leaving 9 bases between them. Germline V gene data show CDR1 as SGHTA and CDR2 as FQGNSA. The CDR3 loop spans 12 amino acids. The CDR3 region has the DNA TGTGCCAGCAGCTTCCAGGGGATTGGCTACACCTTC. Translated, it gives CASSFQGIGYTF.

The chain has TRBV30 and TRBJ2-7; D unresolved. The CDR3 totals 12 residues. With 1 base removed from V and 0 bases from J, the gap between germline ends came to 4 bases. The V gene's germline CDR1 is GTSNPN and CDR2 SVGIG (reference sequence). The CDR3 reads CAWSDVSYEQYF. CDR3 nucleotide sequence: TGTGCCTGGAGTGATGTCTCCTACGAGCAGTACTTC.

This clone was seen only once. The chain employs TRBV7-2 and TRBJ1-2; D might be TRBD1 (5 bases). V lost 5 bases and J 5 bases, leaving 15 bases between the germline ends. Germline V gives CDR1 SGHTA, CDR2 FQGNSA. The CDR3 loop spans 14 amino acids. The CDR3 spells CASSRGGWEYGYTF. The CDR3 DNA reads as TGTGCCAGCAGCCGTGGGGGTTGGGAATATGGCTACACCTTC.

V and J are TRBV5-6 and TRBJ1-1; possible D gene TRBD1, 6 bases. V lost 0 bases and J lost 5, with 14 bases in between. CDR3 length equals 15 residues. Germline CDR1 SGHDT, CDR2 YYEEEE. CDR3: CASSLEGVWETEAFF. Written as DNA, the CDR3 is TGTGCCAGCAGCTTGGAGGGGGTGTGGGAGACTGAAGCTTTCTTT. Drawing the rest from reference TRBV5-6 and TRBJ1-1, the complete variable domain is DAGVTQSPTHLIKTRGQQVTLRCSPKSGHDTVSWYQQALGQGPQFIFQYYEEEERQRGNFPDRFSGHQFPNYSSELNVNALLLGDSALYLCASSLEGVWETEAFFGQGTRLTVV.

The J gene is TRBJ2-1, the V gene TRBV7-9; 10 nucleotides agree with TRBD1. Germline CDR1 SEHNR, CDR2 FQNEAQ (reference sequence). This CDR3 comprises 17 residues. V was clipped by 3 bases and J by 7 bases; unmatched bases: 12. CDR3 sequence (DNA): TGTGCCAGCAGCTTCAATGACCTGGACAGGGGGAGGAATGAGCAGTTCTTC. Residues: CASSFNDLDRGRNEQFF. The whole variable domain, remainder taken from reference TRBV7-9 and TRBJ2-1, is DTGVSQNPRHKITKRGQNVTFRCDPISEHNRLYWYRQTLGQGPEFLTYFQNEAQLEKSRLLSDRFSAERPKGSFSTLEIQRTEQGDSAMYLCASSFNDLDRGRNEQFFGPGTRLTVL.